This T cell receptor beta chain was captured by sequencing in a study of tissue T cells after allogeneic stem cell transplantation. Germline values: CDR1 LNHDA, CDR2 SQIVND (reference sequence). This CDR3 region has 13 residues. The V gene lost 7 bases and the J gene lost 3 bases, with 12 bases spanning the gap. Assay: immunoSEQ multiplex PCR; the TCRdb copy retains only in-frame clones and omits some. This sample has roughly 6,000 clones, with around three fifths found just once. This clone was found a few times. The source was duodenum tissue, collected at autopsy. The chain joins TRBV19 to TRBJ1-1, with a weak D call TRBD1 (5 bases). This receptor was identified in a woman aged 18-55 years with breast cancer. CDR3 DNA sequence: TGTGCCAGTAATAGGGACGGGGACACTGAAGCTTTCTTT. It yields the protein CASNRDGDTEAFF.